Here is one T cell receptor (beta chain) with its context. The data originate from a study of shared clonotypes between healthy human individuals. With 4 bases removed from V and 3 bases from J, the gap between germline ends came to 14 bases. This CDR3 comprises 14 residues. In germline, CDR1 is SGHKS, CDR2 YYEKEE (reference sequence). Clones were read by immunoSEQ multiplex PCR, and TCRdb kept only the in-frame ones, dropping some. The sample records about 700,000 clones, 74% being singletons. The V gene is TRBV5-5, the J gene TRBJ2-7; a possible D gene is TRBD1 (6 bases). The receptor's source is a woman in her thirties in good health. Sequencing used memory CD4+ T cells sorted from blood. Subset indicated: CD45RA-negative fraction. CDR3 in amino acids: CASSRTGHRYEQYF. CDR3 in DNA: TGTGCCAGCAGCCGCACGGGACACCGCTACGAGCAGTACTTC.